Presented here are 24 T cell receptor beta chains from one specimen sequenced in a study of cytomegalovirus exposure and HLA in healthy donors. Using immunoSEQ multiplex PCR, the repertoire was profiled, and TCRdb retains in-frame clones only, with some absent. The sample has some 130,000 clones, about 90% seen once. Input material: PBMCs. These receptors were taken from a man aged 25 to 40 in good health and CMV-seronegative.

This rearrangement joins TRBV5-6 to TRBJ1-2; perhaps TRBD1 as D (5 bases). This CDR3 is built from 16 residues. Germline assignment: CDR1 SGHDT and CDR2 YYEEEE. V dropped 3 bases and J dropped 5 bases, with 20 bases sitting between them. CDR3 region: CASSSRQHRAGYGYTF. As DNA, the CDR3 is TGTGCCAGCAGCTCCCGACAGCACCGAGCGGGGTATGGCTACACCTTC.

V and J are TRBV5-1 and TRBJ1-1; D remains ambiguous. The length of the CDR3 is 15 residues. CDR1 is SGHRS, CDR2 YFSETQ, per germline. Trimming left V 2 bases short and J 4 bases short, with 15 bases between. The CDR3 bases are TGCGCCAGCAGCTTTGTTGGGGAGGAAGGCACTGAAGCTTTCTTT. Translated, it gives CASSFVGEEGTEAFF. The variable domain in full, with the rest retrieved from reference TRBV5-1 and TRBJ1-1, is KAGVTQTPRYLIKTRGQQVTLSCSPISGHRSVSWYQQTPGQGLQFLFEYFSETQRNKGNFPGRFSGRQFSNSRSEMNVSTLELGDSALYLCASSFVGEEGTEAFFGQGTRLTVV.

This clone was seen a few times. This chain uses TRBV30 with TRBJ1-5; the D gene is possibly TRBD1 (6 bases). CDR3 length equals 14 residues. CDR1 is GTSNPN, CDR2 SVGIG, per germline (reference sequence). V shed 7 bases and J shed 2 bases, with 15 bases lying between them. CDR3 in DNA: TGTGCCTCCGCTCCTTGGGGGCGCAATCAGCCCCAGCATTTT. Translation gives CASAPWGRNQPQHF. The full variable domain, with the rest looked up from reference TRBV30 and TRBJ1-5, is SQTIHQWPATLVQPVGSPLSLECTVEGTSNPNLYWYRQAAGRGLQLLFYSVGIGQISSEVPQNLSASRPQDRQFILSSKKLLLSDSGFYLCASAPWGRNQPQHFGDGTRLSIL.

The CDR3 loop is CASSLTGLNTEAFF. As DNA, the CDR3 is TGTGCCAGCAGCTTGACAGGGCTCAACACTGAAGCTTTCTTT. The chain uses TRBV11-3 and TRBJ1-1; 7 bases are a match to TRBD1. Per the germline V gene, CDR1 is SGHNT and CDR2 is YENEEA. The trim removed 3 bases at V and 2 bases at J, leaving 3 bases unmatched. This CDR3 comprises 14 residues. The whole variable domain, filled in from reference TRBV11-3 and TRBJ1-1, reads EAGVVQSPRYKIIEKKQPVAFWCNPISGHNTLYWYLQNLGQGPELLIRYENEEAVDDSQLPKDRFSAERLKGVDSTLKIQPAELGDSAVYLCASSLTGLNTEAFFGQGTRLTVV.

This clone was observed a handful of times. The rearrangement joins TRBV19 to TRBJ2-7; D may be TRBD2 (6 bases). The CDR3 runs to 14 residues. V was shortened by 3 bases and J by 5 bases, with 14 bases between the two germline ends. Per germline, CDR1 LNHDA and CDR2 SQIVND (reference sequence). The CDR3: CASSIRDFYHEQYF. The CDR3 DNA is TGTGCCAGTAGTATCCGGGACTTCTACCACGAGCAGTACTTC.

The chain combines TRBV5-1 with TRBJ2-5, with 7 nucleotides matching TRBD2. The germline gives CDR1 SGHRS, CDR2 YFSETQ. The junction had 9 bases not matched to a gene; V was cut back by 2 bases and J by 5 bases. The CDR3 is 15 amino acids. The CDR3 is CASSFGGEPLETQYF. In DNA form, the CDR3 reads TGCGCCAGCAGCTTTGGGGGGGAGCCGCTGGAGACCCAGTACTTC.

This chain's CDR3 is CASSIVGTGGYLHF. CDR3 DNA: TGTGCCAGTAGTATAGTTGGGACAGGCGGGTACCTCCACTTT. This chain joins TRBV19 and TRBJ1-6, with TRBD1 matching over 8 bases. The CDR3 contains 14 residues. The junction had 8 bases not matched to a gene; V was cut back by 1 base and J by 15 bases. The V gene's germline CDR1 is LNHDA and CDR2 SQIVND (reference sequence).

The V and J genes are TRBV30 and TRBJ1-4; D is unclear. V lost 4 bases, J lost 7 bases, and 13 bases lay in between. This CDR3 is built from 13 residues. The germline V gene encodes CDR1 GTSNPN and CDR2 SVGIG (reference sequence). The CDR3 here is CAWTPQVGEKLFF. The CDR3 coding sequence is TGTGCCTGGACCCCCCAAGTCGGTGAAAAACTGTTTTTT.

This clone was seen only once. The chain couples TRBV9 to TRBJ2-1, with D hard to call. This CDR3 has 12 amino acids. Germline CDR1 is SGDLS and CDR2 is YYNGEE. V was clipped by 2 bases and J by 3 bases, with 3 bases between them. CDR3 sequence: CASSVSYNEQFF. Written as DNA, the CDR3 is TGTGCCAGCAGCGTCAGCTACAATGAGCAGTTCTTC.

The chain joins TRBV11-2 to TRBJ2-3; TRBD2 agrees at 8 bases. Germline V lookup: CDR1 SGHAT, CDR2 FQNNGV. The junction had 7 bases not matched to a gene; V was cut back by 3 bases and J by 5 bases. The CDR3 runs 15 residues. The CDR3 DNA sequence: TGTGCCAGCAGCTTGGGAGCGGGAGTGGAAGATACGCAGTATTTT. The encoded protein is CASSLGAGVEDTQYF.

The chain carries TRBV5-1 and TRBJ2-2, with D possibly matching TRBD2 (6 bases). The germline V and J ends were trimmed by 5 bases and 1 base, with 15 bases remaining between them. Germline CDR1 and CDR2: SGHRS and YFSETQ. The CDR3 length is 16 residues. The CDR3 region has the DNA TGCGCCAGCAGGCAGGGAGGAGCCGGGAACACCGGGGAGCTGTTTTTT. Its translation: CASRQGGAGNTGELFF.

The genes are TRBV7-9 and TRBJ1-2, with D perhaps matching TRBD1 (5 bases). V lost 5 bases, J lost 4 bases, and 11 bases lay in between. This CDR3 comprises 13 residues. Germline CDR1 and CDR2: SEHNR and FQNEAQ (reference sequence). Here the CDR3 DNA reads TGTGCCAGCAGCCATGGGGCAGCCTATGGCTACACCTTC. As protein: CASSHGAAYGYTF.

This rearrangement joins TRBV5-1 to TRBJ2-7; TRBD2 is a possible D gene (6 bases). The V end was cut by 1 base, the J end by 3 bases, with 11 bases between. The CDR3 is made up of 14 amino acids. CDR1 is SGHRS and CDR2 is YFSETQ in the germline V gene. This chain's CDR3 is CASSLSGGLYEQYF. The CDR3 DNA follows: TGCGCCAGCAGCTTGAGCGGAGGGCTCTACGAGCAGTACTTC.

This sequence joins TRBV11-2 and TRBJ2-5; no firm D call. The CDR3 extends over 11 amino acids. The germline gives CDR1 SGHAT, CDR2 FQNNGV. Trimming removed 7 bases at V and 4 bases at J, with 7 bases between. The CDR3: CASKTGETQYF. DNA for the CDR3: TGTGCCAGCAAAACCGGAGAGACCCAGTACTTC.

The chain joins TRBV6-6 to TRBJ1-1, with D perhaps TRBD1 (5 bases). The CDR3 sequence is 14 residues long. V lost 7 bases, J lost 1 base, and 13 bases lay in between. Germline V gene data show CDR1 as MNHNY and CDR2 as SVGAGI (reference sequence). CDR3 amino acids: CASTSRGENTEAFF. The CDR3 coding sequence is TGTGCCAGCACTTCGCGGGGGGAGAACACTGAAGCTTTCTTT.

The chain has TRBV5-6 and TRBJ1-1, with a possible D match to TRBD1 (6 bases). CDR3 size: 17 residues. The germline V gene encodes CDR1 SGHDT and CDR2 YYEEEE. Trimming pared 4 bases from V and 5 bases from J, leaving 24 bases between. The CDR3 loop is CASSLYRVSSEGTEAFF. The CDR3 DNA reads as TGTGCCAGCAGCCTCTACAGGGTGAGTAGTGAAGGAACTGAAGCTTTCTTT.

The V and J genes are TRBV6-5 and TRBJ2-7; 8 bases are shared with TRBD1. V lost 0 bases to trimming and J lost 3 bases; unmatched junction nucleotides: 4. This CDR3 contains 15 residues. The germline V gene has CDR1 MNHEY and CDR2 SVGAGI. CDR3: CASSYSAGGFYEQYF. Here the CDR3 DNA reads TGTGCCAGCAGTTACTCGGCAGGGGGCTTCTACGAGCAGTACTTC.

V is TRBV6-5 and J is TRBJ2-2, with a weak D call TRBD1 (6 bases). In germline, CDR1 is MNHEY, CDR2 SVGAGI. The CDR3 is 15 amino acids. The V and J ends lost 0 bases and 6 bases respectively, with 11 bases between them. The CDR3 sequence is CASSYSRSGAGELFF. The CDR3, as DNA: TGTGCCAGCAGTTACTCGAGGTCAGGGGCCGGGGAGCTGTTTTTT.

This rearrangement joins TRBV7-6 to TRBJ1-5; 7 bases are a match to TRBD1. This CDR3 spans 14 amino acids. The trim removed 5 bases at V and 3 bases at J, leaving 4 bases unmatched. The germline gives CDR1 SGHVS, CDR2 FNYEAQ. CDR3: CASSGGTVNQPQHF. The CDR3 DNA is TGTGCCAGCAGCGGCGGGACAGTCAATCAGCCCCAGCATTTT.

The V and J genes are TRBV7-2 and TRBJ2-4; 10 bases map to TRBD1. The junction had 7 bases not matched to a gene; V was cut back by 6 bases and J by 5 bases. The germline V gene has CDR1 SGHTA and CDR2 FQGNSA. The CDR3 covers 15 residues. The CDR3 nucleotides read TGTGCCAGCAGTTGGACAGGGGGTGTGCAAAACATTCAGTACTTC. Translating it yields CASSWTGGVQNIQYF.

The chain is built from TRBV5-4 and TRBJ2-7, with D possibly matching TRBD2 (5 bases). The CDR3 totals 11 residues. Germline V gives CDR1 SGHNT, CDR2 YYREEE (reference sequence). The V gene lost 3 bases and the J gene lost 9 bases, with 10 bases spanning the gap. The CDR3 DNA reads TGTGCCAGCAGCTCCCGGGCGGGGCAGTACTTC. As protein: CASSSRAGQYF.

CDR3 region: CASRGGQAYEQYF. CDR3 DNA: TGTGCCAGCAGGGGTGGACAGGCCTACGAGCAGTACTTC. The V call is TRBV7-2, the J call TRBJ2-7; 7 bases agree with TRBD1. J lost 2 bases, V lost 6 bases, and 4 bases had no gene match. In germline, CDR1 is SGHTA, CDR2 FQGNSA. This CDR3 has 13 residues.

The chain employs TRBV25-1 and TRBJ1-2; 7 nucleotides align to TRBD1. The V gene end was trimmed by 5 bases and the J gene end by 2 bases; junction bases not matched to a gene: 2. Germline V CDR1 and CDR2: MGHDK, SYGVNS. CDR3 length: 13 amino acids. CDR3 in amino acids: CASSRGGNYGYTF. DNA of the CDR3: TGTGCCAGCAGTAGAGGGGGCAACTATGGCTACACCTTC.

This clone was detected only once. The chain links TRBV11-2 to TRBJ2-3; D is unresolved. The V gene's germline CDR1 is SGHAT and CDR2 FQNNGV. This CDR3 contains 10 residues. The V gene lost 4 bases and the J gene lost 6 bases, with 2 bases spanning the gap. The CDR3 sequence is CASSSDTQYF. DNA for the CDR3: TGTGCCAGCAGCTCGGATACGCAGTATTTT. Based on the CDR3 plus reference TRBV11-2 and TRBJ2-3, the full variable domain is EAGVAQSPRYKIIEKRQSVAFWCNPISGHATLYWYQQILGQGPKLLIQFQNNGVVDDSQLPKDRFSAERLKGVDSTLKIQPAKLEDSAVYLCASSSDTQYFGPGTRLTVL.